This TCR beta chain was retrieved from a study of T-cell reconstitution after alpha-beta-depleted transplantation in children. This clonotype was seen a few times. The antigen is unknown. During its preparation, the TCRbeta library received unique molecular identifiers. A single record per CDR3 protein comes from TCRdb applying MiXCR to the PCR reads. The sample contains 250,000 to 400,000 distinct CDR3 sequences, approximately 20% of which appear only once. Notes on the study in general: Most T-cell counts and diversity one year after the transplant came from T cells that were newly produced. Two months or so post-transplant, alpha-beta T cells reportedly derived from several hundred expanded graft clones. Some patients showed high day-60 TCRbeta diversity, which derived from surviving recipient T cells and thymic progenitors.

Germline CDR1 SNHLY, CDR2 FYNNEI. Trimming left V 5 bases short and J 0 bases short, with 19 bases between. The CDR3 totals 18 residues. This sequence originates from a male patient aged 10 to 17 who had a stem cell transplant for acute lymphoblastic leukemia, so the T cells may come from the graft donor. Sample: PBMCs, mostly from graft donor cells, taken 180 days after TCRalphabeta/CD19-depleted stem cell transplant. The chain has TRBV2 and TRBJ2-2; D remains unclear. The CDR3 DNA reads TGTGCCAGCAGTTTTGTAGGTTTACTGATCGCGAACACCGGGGAGCTGTTTTTT. This codes for CASSFVGLLIANTGELFF.